The 14 T cell receptor beta chains given below trace back to one sample, sequenced in a study of T cells in Graves' hyperthyroidism and ophthalmopathy. The investigators amplified TCR beta CDR3 regions from RNA transcripts. The HTBI primer set served for first-round RT-PCR of the TCR CDR3. MiXCR, run by TCRdb on the multiplex PCR reads, gives a single entry per CDR3 protein. Of roughly 200,000 distinct CDR3 sequences listed, less than 20% were seen once; the top ten hold roughly 55%. The specimen was blood. All receptors come from a woman between 50 and 59 years old with Graves' hyperthyroidism.

As concerns this clonotype: This could be a read error, since a much larger clone is one nucleotide away. The rearrangement links TRBV3-1 to TRBJ1-1, with D maybe TRBD1 (6 bases). V lost 0 bases, J lost 9 bases, and 17 bases lay in between. The CDR3 loop spans 15 amino acids. CDR1 is LGHDT, CDR2 YNNKEL, per germline (reference sequence). Here the CDR3 reads CASSQDVSPGAQAFF. CDR3 bases: TGTGCCAGCAGCCAAGATGTGAGTCCGGGGGCCCAAGCTTTCTTT.

This clonotype was counted ten times or more. The chain combines TRBV12-5 with TRBJ2-7, with D perhaps TRBD2 (6 bases). The germline V and J ends were trimmed by 0 bases and 2 bases, with 14 bases remaining between them. Germline CDR1 and CDR2: LGHNT and FRNRAP. The CDR3 runs to 16 residues. CDR3 DNA sequence: TGTGCTAGTGGTTTGGTCTCCGGGACTTTAACCTACGAGCAGTACTTC. Its protein is CASGLVSGTLTYEQYF.

J is TRBJ1-5 and V is TRBV20-1; 10 nucleotides align to TRBD1. With V trimmed by 3 bases and J by 6 bases, 8 bases remained unmatched. The CDR3 is 15 amino acids. The germline gives CDR1 DFQATT, CDR2 SNEGSKA (reference sequence). The CDR3: CSASLGTGDSQPQHF. Here the CDR3 DNA reads TGCAGTGCTAGCCTCGGGACAGGGGATAGTCAGCCCCAGCATTTT.

This rearrangement joins TRBV6-1 to TRBJ2-7; TRBD2 agrees at 15 bases. The ends lost 5 bases at V and 4 bases at J; junction bases unmatched: 9. CDR1 is MNHNS and CDR2 is SASEGT in the germline V gene. CDR3 length: 17 amino acids. CDR3 nucleotide sequence: TGTGCCAGCAGTACCGGGACTAGCGGGAGGAGTTCGTACGAGCAGTACTTC. It is translated as CASSTGTSGRSSYEQYF.

Remarks on this clonotype: A much larger clone lies one base from this, so it may be a read error. The J gene is TRBJ2-5, the V gene TRBV7-7; D is unclear. The CDR3 consists of 13 residues. Germline loops: CDR1 SSHAT, CDR2 FNYEAQ (reference sequence). CDR3 coding DNA: TGTGCTAGCAGCTTATTTGCGAAAGAGGCCCAGTACTTC. Residues: CASSLFAKEAQYF.

Sample share makes this clonotype large. J is TRBJ1-5 and V is TRBV11-2; a possible D gene is TRBD1 (6 bases). Between the trimmed V and J ends, which lost 5 bases and 3 bases, there was a span of 8 bases. CDR3 length: 13 residues. Germline CDR1 SGHAT, CDR2 FQNNGV. The CDR3 DNA reads TGTGCCAGCAGCACAGGGATCAATCAGCCCCAGCATTTT. This gives the protein CASSTGINQPQHF.

The table lists this clonotype with a few counts. The chain couples TRBV11-3 to TRBJ2-1, with 14 bases that match TRBD2. Germline CDR1 reads SGHNT; CDR2 reads YENEEA. V lost 3 bases and J lost 2; bases outside the gene matches: 6. The CDR3 runs 18 residues. In nucleotides, the CDR3 is TGTGCCAGCAGCTTGTGGACTAGCGGGAGGAGTCCCTACAATGAGCAGTTCTTC. Protein: CASSLWTSGRSPYNEQFF.

The chain carries TRBV20-1 and TRBJ1-2, with D perhaps matching TRBD1 (5 bases). This CDR3 has 13 amino acids. The germline V and J ends were trimmed by 3 bases and 4 bases, with 12 bases remaining between them. Germline CDR1 reads DFQATT; CDR2 reads SNEGSKA (reference sequence). CDR3 in DNA: TGCAGTGCTAGTGAACAGGTCGCCTATGGCTACACCTTC. It yields the protein CSASEQVAYGYTF.

This clonotype was seen a few times. The chain employs TRBV11-3 and TRBJ1-3; a weak D match, TRBD1 (6 bases). V dropped 5 bases and J dropped 0 bases, with 11 bases sitting between them. Per the germline V gene, CDR1 is SGHNT and CDR2 is YENEEA. The CDR3 totals 15 residues. CDR3 nucleotides: TGTGCCAGCAGCCCGCAGGACAGCTCTGGAAACACCATATATTTT. Its translation: CASSPQDSSGNTIYF.

Comments on this clonotype: Since a much larger clone is just one base distant, this may be a read error. J is TRBJ1-5 and V is TRBV12-3 or TRBV12-4, with no clear D. The V end lost 6 bases, the J end lost 7 bases, and 13 bases lay between the germline ends. This CDR3 is 13 amino acids long. The chain's CDR3 is CASSPRITQPQHF. DNA of the CDR3: TGTGCCAGCAGCCCCAGGATAACCCAGCCCCAGCATTTT.

The chain carries TRBV5-6 and TRBJ2-7; TRBD1 matches at 7 bases. CDR1 and CDR2 from the germline V gene are SGHDT and YYEEEE. V dropped 5 bases and J dropped 4; count of bases not matched to a gene: 9. The CDR3 has 14 amino acids. The CDR3 loop is CASSATGVGYEQYF. CDR3 bases: TGTGCCAGCAGTGCTACAGGGGTAGGTTACGAGCAGTACTTC.

The chain is built from TRBV12-3 or TRBV12-4 and TRBJ2-7, with D uncertain. The V gene lost 3 bases and the J gene lost 0 bases, with 9 bases spanning the gap. The CDR3 runs 14 residues. The CDR3 region is CASSFLLSSYEQYF. The CDR3, as DNA: TGTGCCAGCAGTTTTCTGTTGAGCTCCTACGAGCAGTACTTC.

This clonotype has a count of ten or more. The chain recombines TRBV6-1 with TRBJ2-1; 7 bases agree with TRBD2. This CDR3 spans 15 amino acids. V was clipped by 6 bases and J by 2 bases; unmatched bases: 7. Germline CDR1 is MNHNS and CDR2 is SASEGT. The CDR3 nucleotides read TGTGCCAGCAGGGATTACGGGGGGACCTACAATGAGCAGTTCTTC. The encoded protein is CASRDYGGTYNEQFF.

This clonotype was observed many times. The chain employs TRBV12-3 or TRBV12-4 and TRBJ1-4, with D possibly matching TRBD1 (5 bases). The CDR3 extends over 14 amino acids. The V end was cut by 3 bases, the J end by 8 bases, with 13 bases between. The CDR3 loop reads CASSFLGPGEKLFF. The CDR3 DNA reads TGTGCCAGCAGTTTCCTGGGACCGGGCGAAAAACTGTTTTTT.